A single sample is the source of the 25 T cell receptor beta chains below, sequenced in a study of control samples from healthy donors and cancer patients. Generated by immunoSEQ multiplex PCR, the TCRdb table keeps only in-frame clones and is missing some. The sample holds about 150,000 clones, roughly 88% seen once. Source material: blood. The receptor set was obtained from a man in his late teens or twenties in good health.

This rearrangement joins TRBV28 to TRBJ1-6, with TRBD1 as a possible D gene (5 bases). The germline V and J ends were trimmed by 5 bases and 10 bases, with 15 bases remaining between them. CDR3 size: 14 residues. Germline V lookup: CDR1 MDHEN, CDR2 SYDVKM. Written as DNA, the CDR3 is TGTGCCAGCAGTGCTGGGGGATCCGGCTCACCCCTCCACTTT. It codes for CASSAGGSGSPLHF. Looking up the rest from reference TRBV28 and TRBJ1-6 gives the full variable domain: DVKVTQSSRYLVKRTGEKVFLECVQDMDHENMFWYRQDPGLGLRLIYFSYDVKMKEKGDIPEGYSVSREKKERFSLILESASTNQTSMYLCASSAGGSGSPLHFGNGTRLTVT.

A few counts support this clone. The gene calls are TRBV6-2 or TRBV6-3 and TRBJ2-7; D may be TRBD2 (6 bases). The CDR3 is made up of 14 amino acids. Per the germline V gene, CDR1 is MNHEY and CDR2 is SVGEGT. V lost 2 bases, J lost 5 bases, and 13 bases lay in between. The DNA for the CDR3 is TGTGCCAGCAGTTACGAGAGGAGGGGCAACGAGCAGTACTTC. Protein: CASSYERRGNEQYF.

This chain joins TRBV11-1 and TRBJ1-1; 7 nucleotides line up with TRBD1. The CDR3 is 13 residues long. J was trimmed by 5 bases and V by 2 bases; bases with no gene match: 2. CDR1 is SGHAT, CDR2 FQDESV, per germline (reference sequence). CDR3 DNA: TGTGCCAGCAGCTTACCACAGGGGACTGAAGCTTTCTTT. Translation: CASSLPQGTEAFF. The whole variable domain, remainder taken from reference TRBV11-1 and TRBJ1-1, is EAEVAQSPRYKITEKSQAVAFWCDPISGHATLYWYRQILGQGPELLVQFQDESVVDDSQLPKDRFSAERLKGVDSTLKIQPAELGDSAMYLCASSLPQGTEAFFGQGTRLTVV.

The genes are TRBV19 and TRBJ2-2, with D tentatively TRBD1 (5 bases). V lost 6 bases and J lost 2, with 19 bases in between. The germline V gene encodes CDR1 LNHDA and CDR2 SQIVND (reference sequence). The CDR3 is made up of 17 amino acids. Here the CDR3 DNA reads TGTGCCAGTAGAAATAGTCTCCAGGGAACAAACACCGGGGAGCTGTTTTTT. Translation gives CASRNSLQGTNTGELFF.

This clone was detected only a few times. DNA of the CDR3: TGTGCCAGCAGCCAGGACAGGGCCTACGAGCAGTACTTC. Its protein product is CASSQDRAYEQYF. V is TRBV11-2 and J is TRBJ2-7; 8 bases line up with TRBD1. The CDR3 sequence is 13 residues long. The germline V gene has CDR1 SGHAT and CDR2 FQNNGV. The trim removed 5 bases at V and 2 bases at J, leaving 2 bases unmatched.

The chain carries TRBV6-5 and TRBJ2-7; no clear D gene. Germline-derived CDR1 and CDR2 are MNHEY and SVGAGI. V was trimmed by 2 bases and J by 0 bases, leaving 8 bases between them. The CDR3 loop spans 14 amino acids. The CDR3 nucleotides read TGTGCCAGCAGTTACGATCAGTACTCCTACGAGCAGTACTTC. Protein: CASSYDQYSYEQYF.

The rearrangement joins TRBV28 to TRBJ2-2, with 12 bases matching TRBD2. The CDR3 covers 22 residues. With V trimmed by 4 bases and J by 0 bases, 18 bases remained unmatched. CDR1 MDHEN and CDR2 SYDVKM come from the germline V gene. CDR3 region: CASSSPLIGETSGGTNTGELFF. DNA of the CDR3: TGTGCCAGCAGTTCGCCTCTTATAGGGGAGACTAGCGGGGGCACGAACACCGGGGAGCTGTTTTTT. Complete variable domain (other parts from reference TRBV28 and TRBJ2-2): DVKVTQSSRYLVKRTGEKVFLECVQDMDHENMFWYRQDPGLGLRLIYFSYDVKMKEKGDIPEGYSVSREKKERFSLILESASTNQTSMYLCASSSPLIGETSGGTNTGELFFGEGSRLTVL.

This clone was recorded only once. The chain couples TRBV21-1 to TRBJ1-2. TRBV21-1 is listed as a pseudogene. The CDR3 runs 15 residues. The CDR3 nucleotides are TGTGCCAGCAGCAAAGGACTTCGTTGTAACTATGGCTACACCTTC. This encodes CASSKGLRCNYGYTF.

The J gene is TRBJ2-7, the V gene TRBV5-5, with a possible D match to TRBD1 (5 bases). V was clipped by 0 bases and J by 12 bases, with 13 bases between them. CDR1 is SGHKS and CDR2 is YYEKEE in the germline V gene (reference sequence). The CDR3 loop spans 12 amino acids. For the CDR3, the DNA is TGTGCCAGCAGCTTGGGCGGCCAGGGTTGGTACTTC. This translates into CASSLGGQGWYF.

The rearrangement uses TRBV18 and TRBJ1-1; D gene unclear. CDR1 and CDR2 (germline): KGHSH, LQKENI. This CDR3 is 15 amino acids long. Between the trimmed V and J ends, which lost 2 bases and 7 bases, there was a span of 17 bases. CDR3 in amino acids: CASSPNTDGGLEAFF. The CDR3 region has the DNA TGTGCCAGCTCACCAAACACGGATGGAGGGCTTGAAGCTTTCTTT. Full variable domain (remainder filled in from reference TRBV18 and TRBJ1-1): NAGVMQNPRHLVRRRGQEARLRCSPMKGHSHVYWYRQLPEEGLKFMVYLQKENIIDESGMPKERFSAEFPKEGPSILRIQQVVRGDSAAYFCASSPNTDGGLEAFFGQGTRLTVV.

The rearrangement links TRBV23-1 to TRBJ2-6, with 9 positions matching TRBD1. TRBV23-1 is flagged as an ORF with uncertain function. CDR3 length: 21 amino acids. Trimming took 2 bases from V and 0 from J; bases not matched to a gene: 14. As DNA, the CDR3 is TGCGCCAGCAGTCAAAATGGGGACAGGGACAATTTAAGCTCTGGGGCCAACGTCCTGACTTTC. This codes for CASSQNGDRDNLSSGANVLTF.

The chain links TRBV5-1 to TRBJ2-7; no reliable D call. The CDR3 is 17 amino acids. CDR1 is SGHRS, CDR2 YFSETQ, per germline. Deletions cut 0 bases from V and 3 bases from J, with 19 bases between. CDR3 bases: TGCGCCAGCAGCTTGGCCTCGGCTGACCCCAGTAACTACGAGCAGTACTTC. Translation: CASSLASADPSNYEQYF.

CDR3 amino acids: CASSQDLYRGPTEAFF. The CDR3 bases are TGTGCCAGCAGCCAAGATCTTTACAGGGGGCCCACTGAAGCTTTCTTT. The gene calls are TRBV3-1 (or the pseudogene TRBV3-2) and TRBJ1-1, with 9 nucleotides matching TRBD1. Germline V lookup: CDR1 LGHDT, CDR2 YNNKEL (reference sequence). The J segment lost 4 bases and the V segment lost 0 bases, leaving 6 bases of the junction unmatched. There are 16 residues in the CDR3.

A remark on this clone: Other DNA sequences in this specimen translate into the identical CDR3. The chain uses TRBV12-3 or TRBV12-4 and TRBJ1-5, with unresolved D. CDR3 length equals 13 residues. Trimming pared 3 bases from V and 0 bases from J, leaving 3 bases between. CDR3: CASSFSSNQPQHF. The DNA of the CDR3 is TGTGCCAGCAGTTTTTCTAGCAATCAGCCCCAGCATTTT.

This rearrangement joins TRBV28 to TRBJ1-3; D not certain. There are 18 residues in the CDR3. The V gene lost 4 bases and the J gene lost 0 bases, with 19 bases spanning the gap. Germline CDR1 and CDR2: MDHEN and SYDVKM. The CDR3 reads CASSSPGLFFTSGNTIYF. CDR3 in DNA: TGTGCCAGCAGTTCCCCTGGACTTTTTTTTACCTCTGGAAACACCATATATTTT.

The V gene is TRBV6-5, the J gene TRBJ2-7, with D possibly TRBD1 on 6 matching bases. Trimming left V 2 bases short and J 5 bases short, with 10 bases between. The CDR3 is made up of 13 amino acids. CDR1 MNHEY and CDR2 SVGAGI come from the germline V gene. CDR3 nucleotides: TGTGCCAGCAGTTACACAGGGTTCCACGAGCAGTACTTC. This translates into CASSYTGFHEQYF.

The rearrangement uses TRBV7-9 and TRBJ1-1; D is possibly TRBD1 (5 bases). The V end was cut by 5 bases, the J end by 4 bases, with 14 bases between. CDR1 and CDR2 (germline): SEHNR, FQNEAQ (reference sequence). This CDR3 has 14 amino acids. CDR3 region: CASSASGLGTEAFF. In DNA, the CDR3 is TGTGCCAGCAGCGCTTCAGGGCTAGGCACTGAAGCTTTCTTT.

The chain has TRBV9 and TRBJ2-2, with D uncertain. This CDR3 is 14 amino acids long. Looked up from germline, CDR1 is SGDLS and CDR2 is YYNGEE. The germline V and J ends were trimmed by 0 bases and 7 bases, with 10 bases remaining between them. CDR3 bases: TGTGCCAGCAGCGTAGATTGGAGTCACGGGGAGCTGTTTTTT. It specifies CASSVDWSHGELFF.

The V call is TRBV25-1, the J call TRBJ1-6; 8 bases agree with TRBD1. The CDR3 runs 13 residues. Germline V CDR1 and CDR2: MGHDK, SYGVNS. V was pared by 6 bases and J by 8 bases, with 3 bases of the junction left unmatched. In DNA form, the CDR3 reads TGTGCCAGCAGGGGACAGGCTGATTCACCCCTCCACTTT. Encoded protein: CASRGQADSPLHF.

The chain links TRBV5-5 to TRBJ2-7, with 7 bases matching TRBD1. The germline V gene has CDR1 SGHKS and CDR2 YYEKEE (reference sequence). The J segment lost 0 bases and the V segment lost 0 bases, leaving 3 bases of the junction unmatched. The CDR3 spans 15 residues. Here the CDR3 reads CASSLETGISYEQYF. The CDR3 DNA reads TGTGCCAGCAGCTTGGAGACAGGGATCTCCTACGAGCAGTACTTC.

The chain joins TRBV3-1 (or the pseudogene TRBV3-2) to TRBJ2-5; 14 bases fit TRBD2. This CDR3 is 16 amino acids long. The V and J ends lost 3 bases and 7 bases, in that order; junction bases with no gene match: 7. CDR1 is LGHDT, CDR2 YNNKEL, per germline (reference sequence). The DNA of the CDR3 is TGTGCCAGCAGCCAGGGACTAGCGGGGGCCGGTGTGACCCAGTACTTC. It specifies CASSQGLAGAGVTQYF.

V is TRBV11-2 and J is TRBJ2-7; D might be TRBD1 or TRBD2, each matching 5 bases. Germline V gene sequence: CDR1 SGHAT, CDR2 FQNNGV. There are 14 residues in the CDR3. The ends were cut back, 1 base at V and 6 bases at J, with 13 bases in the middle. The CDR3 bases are TGTGCCAGCAGCTTAGGGGCGAGGGGCCTCGAGCAGTACTTC. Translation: CASSLGARGLEQYF.

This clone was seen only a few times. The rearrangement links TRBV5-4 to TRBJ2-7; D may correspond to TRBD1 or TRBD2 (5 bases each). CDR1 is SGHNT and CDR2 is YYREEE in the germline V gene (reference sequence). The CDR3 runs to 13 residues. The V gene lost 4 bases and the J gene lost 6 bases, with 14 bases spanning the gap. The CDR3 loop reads CASSRDGLIEQYF. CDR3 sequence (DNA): TGTGCCAGCAGCCGGGACGGCCTCATCGAGCAGTACTTC.

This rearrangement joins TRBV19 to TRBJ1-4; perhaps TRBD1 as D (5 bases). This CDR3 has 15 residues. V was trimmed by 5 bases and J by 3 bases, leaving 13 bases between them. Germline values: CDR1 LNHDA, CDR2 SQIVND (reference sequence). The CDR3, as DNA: TGTGCCAGTAGTCCCGATTGGGGCGCTAATGAAAAACTGTTTTTT. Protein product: CASSPDWGANEKLFF.

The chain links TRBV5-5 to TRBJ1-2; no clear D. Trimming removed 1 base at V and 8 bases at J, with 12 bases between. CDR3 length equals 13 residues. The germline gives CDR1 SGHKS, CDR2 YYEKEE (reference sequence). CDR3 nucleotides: TGTGCCAGCAGCTTGTTAGCCTACGGGGGCTACACCTTC. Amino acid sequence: CASSLLAYGGYTF.